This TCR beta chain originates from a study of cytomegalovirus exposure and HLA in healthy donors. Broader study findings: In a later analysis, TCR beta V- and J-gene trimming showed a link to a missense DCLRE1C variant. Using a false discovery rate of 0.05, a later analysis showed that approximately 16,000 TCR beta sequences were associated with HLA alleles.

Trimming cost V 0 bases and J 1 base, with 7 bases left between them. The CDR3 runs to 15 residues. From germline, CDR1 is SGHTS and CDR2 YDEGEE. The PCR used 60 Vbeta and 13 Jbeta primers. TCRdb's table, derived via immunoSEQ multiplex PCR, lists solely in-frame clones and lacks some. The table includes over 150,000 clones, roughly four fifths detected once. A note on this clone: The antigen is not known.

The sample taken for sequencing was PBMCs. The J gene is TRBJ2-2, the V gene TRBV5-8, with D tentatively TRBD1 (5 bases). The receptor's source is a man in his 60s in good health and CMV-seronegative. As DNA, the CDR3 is TGTGCCAGCAGCTTGGGACAGATGAACACCGGGGAGCTGTTTTTT. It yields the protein CASSLGQMNTGELFF.